The entry below gives a single T cell receptor (beta chain) sequence along with its context. The sample comes from a study of shared clonotypes between healthy human individuals. Across the study: The composition of the donors was a couple of women and three men aged 18 to 49.

CD8 cells classed as naive were CD45RO-negative and positively selected for CCR7, excluding terminally differentiated effector memory CD45RA+ cells. The method was immunoSEQ multiplex PCR; TCRdb's version includes in-frame clones alone and lacks a portion of them. This sample carries some 2,100,000 clones, about 92% of them seen once, and the ten largest clones take over 1.5%. V lost 1 base to trimming and J lost 8 bases, with 20 bases between them. CDR1 and CDR2 from the germline V gene are SGHTA and FQGNSA. This CDR3 is built from 16 residues. The sequence was obtained from a young man in good health. Some clones in this sample may be carry-over from other donors' samples. V usage is TRBV7-2 and J usage is TRBJ1-1, with D hard to call. Sequencing was carried out using naive CD8+ T cells from PBMCs. The CDR3 DNA is TGTGCCAGCAGCTTAGTTGAAATAGGGATGGGAGAGGAAGCTTTCTTT. Translating it yields CASSLVEIGMGEEAFF.